This T cell receptor (beta chain) was identified during a study of T cells after yellow fever vaccination. The overall study: Low-cell-number fractions were prepared with SMART-Seq v4 Ultra Low Input.

A few counts support this clonotype. Antigen specificity is unknown. Study conclusions and caveats: Researchers cautioned that FACS-sorted repertoires could harbor abundant clonotypes contaminating from the bulk population. A weaker secondary response peaked on day 5, the primary on day 15.

5'RACE template switching produced TCR cDNA carrying a universal primer site and UMIs. Using its own MiXCR run on the 5' RACE reads, TCRdb lists one record per CDR3 protein. This table holds more than 300,000 distinct CDR3 sequences, 9.5% to 12% found once. The CDR3 consists of 15 residues. The trim removed 4 bases at V and 5 bases at J, leaving 4 bases unmatched. This rearrangement joins TRBV12-3 or TRBV12-4 to TRBJ1-5; the match to TRBD1 covers 11 bases. The specimen was CD4+ T cells sorted from PBMCs, collected 45 days after the yellow fever booster vaccination. The TCR sequence derives from a man aged 18 to 29 who received the YFV17D yellow fever vaccine. CDR3 DNA: TGTGCCAGCAGTTGGACAGGGGGCATTCATCAGCCCCAGCATTTT. Its translation: CASSWTGGIHQPQHF.